The clone carrying this T cell receptor (beta chain) has a handful of counts. Its target is unknown. The sample originates from a study of human T cells and chemical hapten exposure. General study points: High-frequency TCRs, those above 1 in 1000, stayed the same after DPC sensitization. Relative to controls, expanded TCRs formed significantly more large CDR3 similarity clusters.

Trimming cost V 10 bases and J 5 bases, with 20 bases left between them. In germline, CDR1 is MNHNS, CDR2 SASEGT. The length of the CDR3 is 14 residues. Time point in this sample: patch test 1, 2 weeks after DPC sensitization. Indicated treatment: therapeutic diphenylcyclopropenone sensitization with weekly scalp DPC. MiXCR, applied by TCRdb to the RACE reads, yields one record per CDR3 protein. The data hold 150,000 to 200,000 distinct CDR3 sequences, with 13% to 15% observed a single time. The rearrangement uses TRBV6-1 and TRBJ1-1; D perhaps matches TRBD1 (5 bases). This TCR was sampled from a woman aged 25 to 39 with alopecia areata. Some clones in this sample may be carry-over from other donors' samples. The sample in question was whole blood, obtained in connection with sensitization to the hapten diphenylcyclopropenone (DPC). CDR3 sequence (DNA): TGTGCCACCAGGGACTCCCGAGGATGGACTGAAGCTTTCTTT. Its protein product is CATRDSRGWTEAFF.